What follows are 21 T cell receptor beta chains derived from one specimen sequenced in a study of T cells in women clearing cervical HPV infection. Generated by immunoSEQ multiplex PCR, the TCRdb table keeps only in-frame clones and is missing some. The sample has about 36,000 clones. Sequenced input: blood buffy coat. The source is a woman aged 18 to 75 with a cervical HPV16 infection that either progressed to CIN3+ or cleared (not recorded which).

Comment on this clone: The read terminates 3 residues ahead of where the CDR3 ends, so the germline J gene completes it. J is TRBJ2-3 and V is TRBV5-1; D is unclear. Per the germline V gene, CDR1 is SGHRS and CDR2 is YFSETQ. The CDR3 extends over 12 amino acids. Trimming took 2 bases from V and 6 from J, leaving 7 bases between them. This CDR3 is CASSFSRDTQYF. CDR3 DNA (partial): TGCGCCAGCAGCTTTAGTCGGGATACG.

Comment on this clone: Read sequence stops 3 residues before the CDR3 end, and the germline J gene provides the missing end. The V call is TRBV11-2, the J call TRBJ2-7, with unresolved D. CDR3 length: 15 amino acids. Germline V gene data show CDR1 as SGHAT and CDR2 as FQNNGV. V was trimmed by 2 bases and J by 2 bases, leaving 13 bases between them. The CDR3 DNA, read in part, is TGTGCCAGCAGCTTATCTCCGTCCGGTACCTACGAG. Protein product: CASSLSPSGTYE. The whole CDR3 sequence reads CASSLSPSGTYEQYF.

On this clone itself: The CDR3 extends 3 residues past the end of the read, so its final part is completed from the germline J gene. The chain has TRBV20-1 and TRBJ1-4; maybe TRBD1 (6 bases). CDR1 and CDR2 from the germline V gene are DFQATT and SNEGSKA (reference sequence). The CDR3 totals 12 residues. Trimming took 8 bases from V and 3 from J, leaving 10 bases between them. CDR3: CSTGLANEKLFF. Partial CDR3 DNA: TGCAGTACAGGGTTGGCTAATGAAAAA.

About this clone itself: The read falls 3 residues short of the CDR3 end, and the missing part is taken from the germline J gene. This chain joins TRBV20-1 and TRBJ2-3; possible D gene TRBD1, 6 bases. V was clipped by 4 bases and J by 4 bases, with 12 bases between them. The CDR3 is 13 amino acids. The germline V gene encodes CDR1 DFQATT and CDR2 SNEGSKA (reference sequence). The sequenced CDR3 bases are TGCAGTGCTATACAGGGAGCGCCAGATACG. This encodes CSAIQGAPDT. In full, the CDR3 is CSAIQGAPDTQYF.

CDR3 loop: CSASNRGGYGYTF. Incomplete CDR3 DNA: TGCAGTGCTAGTAACCGCGGGGGCTATGGC. This rearrangement joins TRBV20-1 to TRBJ1-2; TRBD1 might be the D (5 bases). The read gets to within 3 residues of the CDR3 end, and the germline J gene fills in the rest. Trimming removed 3 bases from V and 4 bases from J, with 12 bases in between. Germline V gene data show CDR1 as DFQATT and CDR2 as SNEGSKA (reference sequence). The CDR3 length is 13 residues.

Remarks on this clone: The read stops 3 residues short of the end of the CDR3; the missing end is completed from the germline J gene. The rearrangement joins TRBV19 to TRBJ1-2, with TRBD1 matching 9 bases. V lost 3 bases to trimming and J lost 7 bases; unmatched junction nucleotides: 3. The CDR3 has 13 residues. Germline V lookup: CDR1 LNHDA, CDR2 SQIVND (reference sequence). CDR3 DNA (partial): TGTGCCAGTAGTATCTGGGACAGGGTTGGC. Translation gives CASSIWDRVG. In full, the CDR3 is CASSIWDRVGYTF.

Worth noting for this clone: The read comes to an end 3 residues before the CDR3 does, leaving the germline J gene to fill in the end. The chain is built from TRBV12-3 or TRBV12-4 and TRBJ1-2, with D unclear. The CDR3 is made up of 12 amino acids. The CDR3 DNA, read in part, is TGTGCCAGCAGTTTATTCCCCCTGGGC. Translated, it gives CASSLFPLG. The complete CDR3 sequence is CASSLFPLGYTF.

As concerns this clone: The CDR3 is cut off 3 residues early in the read; its end comes from the germline J gene. V and J are TRBV2 and TRBJ2-2; D gene uncertain. There are 13 residues in the CDR3. CDR1 and CDR2 (germline): SNHLY, FYNNEI. V gave up 6 bases and J gave up 7 bases, with 12 bases separating them. Partial CDR3 DNA: TGTGCCAGCAGAGTCCTGCAGGACGGGGAG. Its protein is CASRVLQDGE. The whole CDR3 reads CASRVLQDGELFF.

Comment on this clone: The observed sequence ends 3 residues before the CDR3 terminus, with the missing tail filled in from the germline J gene. The chain couples TRBV7-2 to TRBJ2-3, with D perhaps TRBD1 (6 bases). This CDR3 is 14 amino acids long. From germline, CDR1 is SGHTA and CDR2 FQGNSA. The ends were cut back, 5 bases at V and 4 bases at J, with 13 bases in the middle. Partial CDR3 DNA: TGTGCCAGCAGCACGCGGACAGTGCCAGATACG. It encodes CASSTRTVPDT. Given in full, the CDR3 is CASSTRTVPDTQYF.

In regard to this clone: The CDR3 end falls 3 residues outside the read, so it is completed with the germline J gene. The chain is built from TRBV7-9 and TRBJ1-1; perhaps TRBD1 as D (5 bases). Germline V CDR1 and CDR2: SEHNR, FQNEAQ (reference sequence). Trimming pared 5 bases from V and 1 base from J, leaving 14 bases between. The CDR3 extends over 15 amino acids. The covered CDR3 bases are TGTGCCAGCAGCCTCACGGGGGTGGGGAACACTGAA. As protein: CASSLTGVGNTE. The whole CDR3 protein is CASSLTGVGNTEAFF.

Concerning this clone itself: The read is 3 residues too short to cover the CDR3 end, so that end is filled in from the germline J gene. The chain is built from TRBV23-1 and TRBJ2-7; 11 bases agree with TRBD1. TRBV23-1 has ORF status, its function being uncertain. CDR3 length: 17 amino acids. V gave up 4 bases and J gave up 4 bases; unmatched junction bases: 12. The CDR3 bases that were read are TGCGCCAGCAGTCCCCCTCTGCCGGGACAGGGGGGGTACGAG. Translation gives CASSPPLPGQGGYE. The full-length CDR3 reads as CASSPPLPGQGGYEQYF.

Comments on this clone: The read ends 3 residues early relative to the CDR3; the germline J gene fills the gap. The rearrangement links TRBV18 to TRBJ1-5, with unresolved D. Germline V gives CDR1 KGHSH, CDR2 LQKENI. The CDR3 covers 15 residues. V lost 5 bases, J lost 3 bases, and 14 bases lay in between. The CDR3 DNA, read in part, is TGTGCCAGCTCAGGTGAACAGTTGCTCAATCAGCCC. Protein sequence: CASSGEQLLNQP. In full, the CDR3 is CASSGEQLLNQPQHF.

About this clone: The missing CDR3 end, 3 residues past where the read stops, is filled in from the germline J gene. J is TRBJ2-1 and V is TRBV14, with a possible D match to TRBD2 (5 bases). Between the trimmed V and J ends, which lost 4 bases and 1 base, there was a span of 14 bases. The CDR3 is made up of 16 amino acids. Per germline, CDR1 SGHDN and CDR2 FVKESK. CDR3 sequence: CASSPGLHVSYNEQFF. The sequenced part of the CDR3 DNA is TGTGCCAGCAGCCCCGGACTCCACGTTTCCTACAATGAG.

Remarks on this clone: The read terminates 3 residues before the CDR3 end, so the remaining end is supplied by the germline J gene. The V and J genes are TRBV5-4 and TRBJ2-3; D remains unclear. This CDR3 has 14 residues. V lost 3 bases and J 3 bases, leaving 11 bases between the germline ends. Germline CDR1 and CDR2: SGHNT and YYREEE (reference sequence). The CDR3 bases that were read are TGTGCCAGCAGCTCTAGGTCCGGGACAGATACG. This encodes CASSSRSGTDT. The complete CDR3 reads CASSSRSGTDTQYF.

CDR3 loop: CASSLKADNEQFF. The DNA read from the CDR3 is TGTGCCAGCTCCCTAAAGGCGGACAATGAG. The J gene is TRBJ2-1, the V gene TRBV18; D is unresolved. The CDR3 end falls 3 residues outside the read, so it is completed with the germline J gene. The CDR3 length is 13 residues. V lost 6 bases and J 5 bases, leaving 11 bases between the germline ends. The V gene's germline CDR1 is KGHSH and CDR2 LQKENI.

The DNA read from the CDR3 is TGTGCCAGCAGCGAGGGACAGAACTATGGC. This translates into CASSEGQNYG. The whole CDR3 sequence is CASSEGQNYGYTF. The rearrangement joins TRBV6-4 to TRBJ1-2, with 7 bases lining up with TRBD1. The read gets to within 3 residues of the CDR3 end, and the germline J gene fills in the rest. Germline CDR1 is MRHNA and CDR2 is SNTAGT. The CDR3 has 13 amino acids. The J segment lost 2 bases and the V segment lost 6 bases, leaving 3 bases of the junction unmatched.

As concerns this clone: The read is 3 residues too short to cover the CDR3 end, so that end is filled in from the germline J gene. The V call is TRBV5-1, the J call TRBJ1-2, with D unclear. Germline assignment: CDR1 SGHRS and CDR2 YFSETQ. This CDR3 has 13 amino acids. The V end lost 4 bases, the J end lost 2 bases, and 9 bases lay between the germline ends. Here the CDR3 reads CASSRSVNYGYTF. Incomplete CDR3 DNA: TGCGCCAGCAGCCGATCAGTGAACTATGGC.

In the case of this clone: Sequencing ends 3 residues short of the CDR3 end; the germline J gene provides the rest. The chain couples TRBV6-1 to TRBJ1-1; D gene unclear. The length of the CDR3 is 13 residues. Trimming took off 0 bases at V and 7 bases at J, with 9 bases between the two ends. The germline CDR1 and CDR2 sequences are MNHNS and SASEGT. The CDR3 reads CASSEAGAGEAFF. CDR3 DNA, as far as it was read: TGTGCCAGCAGTGAAGCAGGAGCAGGTGAA.

Comments on this clone: The read terminates 3 residues ahead of where the CDR3 ends, so the germline J gene completes it. The V call is TRBV23-1, the J call TRBJ2-3; D unclear. TRBV23-1 is recorded as an ORF, its role being uncertain. This CDR3 comprises 12 residues. The sequenced CDR3 bases are TGCGCCAGGATGCTAGTCCGAGAGACG. Encoded protein: CARMLVRET. From start to end, the CDR3 is CARMLVRETQYF.

Of note for this clone: The CDR3 goes on 3 residues after the read ends, and that part is filled in from the germline J gene. This rearrangement joins TRBV10-3 to TRBJ2-2; perhaps TRBD2 as D (6 bases). Germline V CDR1 and CDR2: ENHRY, SYGVKD. The CDR3 has 14 amino acids. The sequenced CDR3 bases are TGTGCCATCAGGGGGGACTCAGGGAATTCACCG. Translated, it gives CAIRGDSGNSP. The whole CDR3 region reads CAIRGDSGNSPLFF.

Comment on this clone: The read terminates 3 residues before the CDR3 end, so the remaining end is supplied by the germline J gene. The gene calls are TRBV30 and TRBJ1-2; D might be TRBD1 (5 bases). This CDR3 region has 15 residues. Per germline, CDR1 GTSNPN and CDR2 SVGIG (reference sequence). CDR3 region: CAWSTSGGLTDTYTF. The covered CDR3 bases are TGTGCCTGGAGTACTAGCGGGGGACTCACAGATACC.